This passage covers 30 T cell receptor beta chains from one sample sequenced in a study of blood T cell repertoires in COVID-19. The assay was immunoSEQ multiplex PCR, and TCRdb's table has in-frame clones only and misses some. The sample gives around 400,000 clones, 80% to 90% of which show up once; 8% to 13% is in the top ten. Sequences were obtained from peripheral blood. Source of these receptors: a woman aged 25 to 39 with COVID-19, enrolled during active disease.

The chain joins TRBV28 to TRBJ2-1; 8 bases align to TRBD1. The CDR3 consists of 20 residues. Germline CDR1 reads MDHEN; CDR2 reads SYDVKM. After removal of 4 bases from V and 0 bases from J, the junction contained 17 bases not matched to a gene. The CDR3 DNA reads as TGTGCCAGCAGTTACCCCCGGGACAGGCTCCGGGATACCTCCTACAATGAGCAGTTCTTC. Its translation: CASSYPRDRLRDTSYNEQFF.

The J gene is TRBJ1-2, the V gene TRBV2, with D unresolved. V lost 7 bases and J lost 4, with 25 bases in between. The CDR3 is made up of 17 amino acids. CDR1 is SNHLY and CDR2 is FYNNEI in the germline V gene. CDR3 nucleotides: TGTGCCAGCACCATTCCGACGACACAAAGCCGGCCCTATGGCTACACCTTC. Encoded protein: CASTIPTTQSRPYGYTF.

The chain joins TRBV10-3 to TRBJ2-7, with D possibly being TRBD1 (5 bases). This CDR3 is 12 amino acids long. CDR1 is ENHRY, CDR2 SYGVKD, per germline. Deletions cut 6 bases from V and 3 bases from J, with 9 bases between. In nucleotides, the CDR3 is TGTGCCATCAGCTTGACAGACTACGAGCAGTACTTC. Translated, it gives CAISLTDYEQYF.

The table lists this clone with a count of one. This chain joins TRBV27 and TRBJ2-3; 8 bases agree with TRBD2. The CDR3 runs 15 residues. Germline lookup yields CDR1 MNHEY and CDR2 SMNVEV (reference sequence). The J segment lost 0 bases and the V segment lost 3 bases, leaving 2 bases of the junction unmatched. The CDR3 DNA is TGTGCCAGCAGTTTTAGCGGGACTAGCACAGATACGCAGTATTTT. Residues: CASSFSGTSTDTQYF.

The genes are TRBV3-1 (or the pseudogene TRBV3-2) and TRBJ2-7; D may be TRBD2 (6 bases). This CDR3 region has 14 residues. Germline V gene sequence: CDR1 LGHDT, CDR2 YNNKEL (reference sequence). V was clipped by 1 base and J by 3 bases, with 10 bases between them. CDR3 in amino acids: CASSQAHGGYEQYF. The CDR3 DNA follows: TGTGCCAGCAGCCAAGCCCACGGGGGCTACGAGCAGTACTTC.

This rearrangement joins TRBV5-1 to TRBJ2-1, with D perhaps TRBD2 (6 bases). V was pared by 3 bases and J by 4 bases, with 11 bases between. This CDR3 region has 14 residues. Germline CDR1 and CDR2: SGHRS and YFSETQ. CDR3 sequence reads: CASSYGGRYNEQFF. The CDR3 region has the DNA TGCGCCAGCAGCTACGGGGGACGATACAATGAGCAGTTCTTC.

This clone was seen a single time. The chain links TRBV5-6 to TRBJ2-1; 7 nucleotides match TRBD1. The V and J ends lost 4 bases and 2 bases, in that order; junction bases with no gene match: 6. The CDR3 has 15 residues. Germline V gene lookup returns CDR1 SGHDT and CDR2 YYEEEE. The CDR3 region has the DNA TGTGCCAGCAGCCTCGACAGGGCACCCTACAATGAGCAGTTCTTC. Translation: CASSLDRAPYNEQFF.

This rearrangement joins TRBV10-3 to TRBJ2-1, with 7 positions matching TRBD2. Germline loops: CDR1 ENHRY, CDR2 SYGVKD. The length of the CDR3 is 17 residues. Unmatched junction bases numbered 12, after V lost 0 bases and J lost 7 bases. This CDR3 is CAISESLLRIAGNEQFF. The CDR3 DNA follows: TGTGCCATCAGTGAGTCGCTGCTTCGGATAGCGGGTAATGAGCAGTTCTTC.

This CDR3 reads CASSPRGATKLFF. DNA of the CDR3: TGTGCCAGCAGTCCCAGGGGGGCTACCAAACTGTTTTTT. The rearrangement joins TRBV28 to TRBJ1-4; TRBD1 matches 7 bases. Germline lookup yields CDR1 MDHEN and CDR2 SYDVKM. V dropped 5 bases and J dropped 11; count of bases not matched to a gene: 8. This CDR3 is built from 13 residues.

This chain links TRBV27 with TRBJ2-3; TRBD1 matches at 9 bases. The length of the CDR3 is 15 residues. Per germline, CDR1 MNHEY and CDR2 SMNVEV (reference sequence). J gave up 1 base and V 6 bases, and 5 bases lay outside the gene matches. CDR3 loop: CASSQGQGRTDTQYF. DNA of the CDR3: TGTGCCAGCAGCCAGGGACAGGGCCGCACAGATACGCAGTATTTT.

The CDR3 DNA follows: TGTGCCTGGAGTGTACCCTTGCGCTCCTACGAGCAGTACTTC. Its translation is CAWSVPLRSYEQYF. The J gene is TRBJ2-7, the V gene TRBV30, with unresolved D. CDR3 length: 14 amino acids. Germline CDR1 reads GTSNPN; CDR2 reads SVGIG (reference sequence). V was pared by 0 bases and J by 0 bases, with 9 bases between. Full variable domain (rest looked up from reference TRBV30 and TRBJ2-7): SQTIHQWPATLVQPVGSPLSLECTVEGTSNPNLYWYRQAAGRGLQLLFYSVGIGQISSEVPQNLSASRPQDRQFILSSKKLLLSDSGFYLCAWSVPLRSYEQYFGPGTRLTVT.

The chain uses TRBV2 and TRBJ2-7, with 7 nucleotides matching TRBD2. Looked up from germline, CDR1 is SNHLY and CDR2 is FYNNEI. The CDR3 has 14 amino acids. Germline trimming cut 6 bases from V and 6 bases from J; bases unmatched to any gene: 11. The CDR3 DNA follows: TGTGCCAGCAGACTGGAGGGAGGGCCAATCGAGCAGTACTTC. Amino acids: CASRLEGGPIEQYF.

This clone was counted between two and nine times. The V gene is TRBV28, the J gene TRBJ1-1; no reliable D call. Germline CDR1 MDHEN, CDR2 SYDVKM. The CDR3 spans 12 residues. Trimming cost V 3 bases and J 0 bases, with 2 bases left between them. CDR3 sequence reads: CASSFMNTEAFF. The CDR3 DNA follows: TGTGCCAGCAGTTTCATGAACACTGAAGCTTTCTTT. Full variable domain (outside the CDR3, taken from reference TRBV28 and TRBJ1-1): DVKVTQSSRYLVKRTGEKVFLECVQDMDHENMFWYRQDPGLGLRLIYFSYDVKMKEKGDIPEGYSVSREKKERFSLILESASTNQTSMYLCASSFMNTEAFFGQGTRLTVV.

J is TRBJ2-1 and V is TRBV7-9; D is uncertain. This CDR3 is 13 amino acids long. Trimming cost V 5 bases and J 4 bases, with 9 bases left between them. Per germline, CDR1 SEHNR and CDR2 FQNEAQ (reference sequence). DNA of the CDR3: TGTGCCAGCAGCCGCCCAGTGTACAATGAGCAGTTCTTC. Its translation is CASSRPVYNEQFF.

V usage is TRBV5-8 and J usage is TRBJ1-1, with TRBD1 as a possible D gene (6 bases). The germline CDR1 and CDR2 sequences are SGHTS and YDEGEE. Trimming took 4 bases from V and 14 from J, leaving 21 bases between them. CDR3 length: 13 amino acids. CDR3 coding DNA: TGTGCCAGCAGCCACTGGGACAACTTCAGGGGCTTCTTT. It yields the protein CASSHWDNFRGFF. The full variable domain, with the rest looked up from reference TRBV5-8 and TRBJ1-1, is EAGVTQSPTHLIKTRGQQATLRCSPISGHTSVYWYQQALGLGLQFLLWYDEGEERNRGNFPPRFSGRQFPNYSSELNVNALELEDSALYLCASSHWDNFRGFFGQGTRLTVV.

The CDR3 DNA reads as TGCGCCAGCAGCCTTACAGGGGTTAGCTACAATGAGCAGTTCTTC. This codes for CASSLTGVSYNEQFF. The chain employs TRBV4-1 and TRBJ2-1; 7 bases line up with TRBD1. After removal of 4 bases from V and 3 bases from J, the junction contained 6 bases not matched to a gene. The CDR3 sequence is 15 residues long. Per germline, CDR1 MGHRA and CDR2 YSYEKL.

The chain is built from TRBV6-5 and TRBJ2-7, with a possible D match to TRBD2 (6 bases). Trimming took off 5 bases at V and 7 bases at J, with 15 bases between the two ends. Germline lookup yields CDR1 MNHEY and CDR2 SVGAGI. This CDR3 region has 13 residues. Here the CDR3 DNA reads TGTGCCAGCAGTCGCGGGACGGCGGGGGAGCAGTACTTC. Its translation is CASSRGTAGEQYF.

This clone is a singleton in its sample. V gene TRBV27 combines with J gene TRBJ2-1, with no clear D. The CDR3 spans 13 residues. Trimming removed 3 bases at V and 13 bases at J, with 16 bases between. Per the germline V gene, CDR1 is MNHEY and CDR2 is SMNVEV (reference sequence). This CDR3 reads CASSFFSLEVQFF. The CDR3 DNA follows: TGTGCCAGCAGTTTCTTTAGCCTAGAAGTCCAGTTCTTC.

The V and J genes are TRBV18 and TRBJ1-6; D possibly corresponds to TRBD1 (5 bases). Germline CDR1 and CDR2: KGHSH and LQKENI. V was pared by 3 bases and J by 5 bases, with 8 bases between. CDR3 length: 14 amino acids. The DNA for the CDR3 is TGTGCCAGCTCACCGGGGGGGAATAATTCACCCCTCCACTTT. Its protein product is CASSPGGNNSPLHF.

The V call is TRBV28, the J call TRBJ1-4, with a possible D match to TRBD1 (5 bases). Trimming left V 5 bases short and J 8 bases short, with 18 bases between. The CDR3 runs to 15 residues. The V gene's germline CDR1 is MDHEN and CDR2 SYDVKM. The CDR3 bases are TGTGCCAGCAGTGATCAGGGAAGCAGAGGCGAAAAACTGTTTTTT. Amino acid sequence: CASSDQGSRGEKLFF.

The V gene is TRBV7-2, the J gene TRBJ1-4, with unresolved D. Germline loops: CDR1 SGHTA, CDR2 FQGNSA. The CDR3 has 14 amino acids. V was shortened by 2 bases and J by 2 bases, with 6 bases between the two germline ends. The CDR3 DNA follows: TGTGCCAGCAGCTTAATATCCACTAATGAAAAACTGTTTTTT. Amino acids: CASSLISTNEKLFF.

The chain has TRBV25-1 and TRBJ2-7; 8 bases align to TRBD1. V shed 5 bases and J 1 base; nucleotides not matched to a gene: 4. The CDR3 consists of 14 residues. Germline V lookup: CDR1 MGHDK, CDR2 SYGVNS. CDR3 in DNA: TGTGCCAGCAGTCCCGGGACAGGTTCCTACGAGCAGTACTTC. Residues: CASSPGTGSYEQYF.

Comment on this clone: Other nucleotide sequences from this sample produce the same CDR3. The chain recombines TRBV19 with TRBJ1-1, with 7 bases fitting TRBD1. Germline V gives CDR1 LNHDA, CDR2 SQIVND (reference sequence). The CDR3 is made up of 13 amino acids. Trimming cost V 6 bases and J 1 base; bases outside gene matches: 2. CDR3 sequence (DNA): TGTGCCAGTAGCTACAGGGGGAACACTGAAGCTTTCTTT. This encodes CASSYRGNTEAFF.

V is TRBV14 and J is TRBJ2-7, with D possibly matching TRBD1 (5 bases). This CDR3 comprises 14 residues. The germline V and J ends were trimmed by 3 bases and 3 bases, with 12 bases remaining between them. Looked up from germline, CDR1 is SGHDN and CDR2 is FVKESK. This CDR3 is CASSHFQDIYEQYF. DNA for the CDR3: TGTGCCAGCAGCCATTTCCAGGACATCTACGAGCAGTACTTC.

This chain links TRBV28 with TRBJ1-2; D call uncertain. CDR3 length: 15 amino acids. V gave up 6 bases and J gave up 2 bases, with 16 bases separating them. From germline, CDR1 is MDHEN and CDR2 SYDVKM. CDR3 in DNA: TGTGCCAGCAGCTCATCTGGAGTACCCAACTATGGCTACACCTTC. Translating it yields CASSSSGVPNYGYTF.

The chain is built from TRBV6-1 and TRBJ2-3; maybe TRBD2 (7 bases). CDR3 size: 15 residues. Trimming left V 3 bases short and J 4 bases short, with 14 bases between. CDR1 and CDR2 from the germline V gene are MNHNS and SASEGT. For the CDR3, the DNA is TGTGCCAGCAGTGACCTCAAGGGGGGGGCAGATACGCAGTATTTT. Residues: CASSDLKGGADTQYF.

V gene TRBV5-1 combines with J gene TRBJ2-1; TRBD2 matches at 10 bases. The CDR3 has 17 residues. CDR1 is SGHRS, CDR2 YFSETQ, per germline. The ends lost 2 bases at V and 8 bases at J; junction bases unmatched: 13. CDR3 protein: CASSFVLAASGRDEQFF. The CDR3 nucleotides are TGCGCCAGCAGCTTCGTCTTGGCGGCTAGCGGGAGAGATGAGCAGTTCTTC.

This chain joins TRBV13 and TRBJ2-3; 7 nucleotides match TRBD2. The CDR3 runs to 15 residues. V shed 5 bases and J 10 bases; nucleotides not matched to a gene: 15. Germline CDR1 and CDR2: PRHDT and FYEKMQ (reference sequence). CDR3 sequence reads: CASSSSRGSLTAQYF. For the CDR3, the DNA is TGTGCCAGCAGCAGCTCCCGCGGGAGCCTCACTGCGCAGTATTTT. The full variable domain, completed using reference TRBV13 and TRBJ2-3, is AAGVIQSPRHLIKEKRETATLKCYPIPRHDTVYWYQQGPGQDPQFLISFYEKMQSDKGSIPDRFSAQQFSDYHSELNMSSLELGDSALYFCASSSSRGSLTAQYFGPGTRLTVL.

The chain couples TRBV5-6 to TRBJ2-1; a weak D match, TRBD2 (5 bases). Germline loops: CDR1 SGHDT, CDR2 YYEEEE. V lost 2 bases and J 8 bases, leaving 11 bases between the germline ends. The CDR3 has 13 amino acids. CDR3 amino acids: CASSFPSWDEQFF. For the CDR3, the DNA is TGTGCCAGCAGCTTTCCTAGCTGGGATGAGCAGTTCTTC.

This chain uses TRBV28 with TRBJ2-3, with TRBD1 matching over 8 bases. V dropped 1 base and J dropped 6; count of bases not matched to a gene: 12. In germline, CDR1 is MDHEN, CDR2 SYDVKM. The CDR3 loop spans 17 amino acids. CDR3: CASSLYETGEGIDTQYF. The DNA for the CDR3 is TGTGCCAGCAGTTTATACGAGACAGGGGAAGGGATTGATACGCAGTATTTT.